The source of this TCR beta chain is a study of T-cell reconstitution after alpha-beta-depleted transplantation in children. V was shortened by 2 bases and J by 0 bases, with 10 bases between the two germline ends. Germline loops: CDR1 SGHVS, CDR2 FNYEAQ. This CDR3 is built from 15 residues. Library preparation (for TCRbeta) was performed with unique molecular identifiers. TCRdb analysed the PCR reads with MiXCR anew, one entry per CDR3 protein. Of about a million distinct CDR3 sequences listed, about 30% were seen once; the top ten hold more than 25%. Points from the study as a whole: T cells produced anew were the main source of T-cell counts and diversity one year after transplant.

This clonotype was detected only a few times. Its specificity is unknown. Material: PBMCs, mostly from graft donor cells, obtained 360 days after TCRalphabeta/CD19-depleted stem cell transplant. The rearrangement joins TRBV7-6 to TRBJ1-1, with TRBD1 as a possible D gene (5 bases). The receptor's source is a boy in the first two years of life who had a stem cell transplant for SCID, so the T cells may come from the graft donor. CDR3 DNA sequence: TGTGCCAGCAGCTTAATGGGGGGAATGAACACTGAAGCTTTCTTT. Protein sequence: CASSLMGGMNTEAFF.